This T cell receptor beta chain was profiled in a study of Graves' ophthalmopathy and Graves' hyperthyroidism (dated 2018 in TCRdb). A note on the overall study: A patient counted as having stable hyperthyroidism if there was no progression to ophthalmopathy within 18 months of follow-up. The study used signatures of the TCR beta repertoire to tell Graves' ophthalmopathy apart from Graves' hyperthyroidism and to predict which patients would progress to ophthalmopathy. In total, approximately 130 blood samples were TCR-sequenced: roughly 45 ophthalmopathy, 75 hyperthyroidism and some 17 hyperthyroidism-to-ophthalmopathy patients. To explore V-J signatures that distinguish ophthalmopathy from hyperthyroidism, a discovery set of 95 to 100 patients was enrolled, made up of about 40 with ophthalmopathy and some 58 with stable hyperthyroidism. The independent validation cohort included some 19 hyperthyroidism patients plus 17 patients who later progressed from hyperthyroidism to ophthalmopathy. In roughly 6 hyperthyroidism patients, T-cell repertoires of thyroid tissue and blood were compared. After sampling, hyperthyroidism patients received methimazole starting at 30 mg daily, and ophthalmopathy patients received high-dose intravenous methylprednisolone. Study-level results and caveats: Ophthalmopathy was separated from stable hyperthyroidism by the 13-signature model with 87.88% sensitivity and 81% to 84% specificity in cross-validation and with 80%/75% in the test set. In validation, the model predicted ophthalmopathy progression with more than 55% sensitivity and less than 80% specificity; roughly eleven predicted patients were CT-confirmed with GO in a median of around 6 months. Most expanded thyroid clonotypes with a frequency above 0.001 also appeared in blood, which suggests that blood repertoires may reflect the immune response in the thyroid. Sample size was not predetermined statistically, and investigators were not blinded to group allocation.

The hyperthyroidism patients were 18 to 65 years old and newly diagnosed, with a disease duration of less than 2 months. Patients with other autoimmune diseases, uncontrolled infections, pregnancy or lactation were excluded from the study. Diagnosis was based on clinical symptoms, serum thyroxine, TRAb, thyroid ultrasound and orbital computed tomography. Total RNA was extracted using Trizol reagent, and RNA quality was checked on an Agilent 2100 Bioanalyzer. The CDR3 sequence holds 17 residues, the cysteine and phenylalanine included. The only DNA kept is the CDR3, 51 bases in frame from the first base. V gives up 0 bases and J gives up 0 bases, and the segment between their germline ends measures 13 bases. CDR1 and CDR2 are read off the germline V gene as SGDLS and YYNGEE. A remark on this clonotype: Its antigen remains unidentified. Base quality data are lacking; no much larger clone is found one base away.

For repertoire sequencing, the TCR beta CDR3 regions were amplified from RNA transcripts. HTBI primers and the Qiagen OneStep RT-PCR kit were used in a first-round RT-PCR, which was followed by a second-round multiplex PCR, size selection and purification. The libraries underwent paired-end sequencing with 100 bp reads on an Illumina HiSeq2000. The authors' pipeline ran thus. Reads were processed with SOAPnuke, discarding reads with adapters, uncalled bases, mean Phred below 15, or no exact constant-primer or identifier match. High-quality paired reads were merged with COPE v1.2.5. Each unique nucleotide sequence was defined as a clonotype, and clonotypes were aligned to IMGT TRB V, D and J references with MiTCR v1.1. The analysis was limited to V-J combinations with a frequency above 0.0001, which together covered 99% to 99.2% of the repertoires. A TCR clonal expansion and chaos score per V-J combination was defined as the ratio of F50 clonal expansion to chaos observed in the TCRdist matrix. Welch's t-statistics and random forest were used to reduce the features to approximately 13 V-J combinations, which were then used as input to a naive Bayes classifier. The Morisita-Horn index was used to measure how similar the thyroid and blood repertoires were. Clones were called with MiXCR by TCRdb after fastp trimmed the public reads at Q25, and only in-frame beta chains were retained. Every distinct CDR3 protein forms one entry, paired with its most common genes and DNA. In this record, the V and J calls reflect TCRdb's handling and not the investigators' own analysis. The sample table holds around 1,000,000 distinct CDR3 sequences, of which 35% to 45% were seen once. The top ten clonotypes cover over 8.5% of the sample.

Sample: peripheral blood or thyroid tissue (not recorded which). The TCR comes from an adult man with Graves' hyperthyroidism. Rearrangement joined TRBV9 to TRBJ1-5; no D gene can be assigned with confidence. CDR3 reads: CASSVEDALYSNQPQHF. The DNA sequence is given as TGTGCCAGCAGCGTAGAGGATGCCCTATATAGCAATCAGCCCCAGCATTTT.